This passage covers 24 T cell receptor beta chains from one sample sequenced in a study of monozygotic twins with inflammatory bowel disease. Using the 5' RACE reads, TCRdb records one entry per CDR3 protein without DNA. The sample's table shows a few hundred thousand distinct CDR3 sequences. The sequenced sample consisted of blood. Receptor source: a human donor with ulcerative colitis or Crohn's disease, or a healthy co-twin of an affected twin (not recorded which).

The V call is TRBV6-1, the J call TRBJ2-3; the D call of TRBD2 rests on TCRdb alone, since no DNA is present to check it. The CDR3 covers 16 residues. CDR1 and CDR2 (germline): MNHNS, SASEGT. The CDR3 protein is CASSEALFRGADTQYF.

The chain carries TRBV12-3 or TRBV12-4 and TRBJ1-1. There are 13 residues in the CDR3. Here the CDR3 reads CASSLTRNTEAFF.

The chain carries TRBV7-2 and TRBJ2-4; TCRdb selects TRBD1, and the lack of DNA leaves this call unchecked. This CDR3 region has 14 residues. Per germline, CDR1 SGHTA and CDR2 FQGNSA. This chain's CDR3 is CASSPGTGRDIQYF.

The CDR3 protein is CASTLGLKAYNEQFF. The V call is TRBV5-1, the J call TRBJ2-1. This CDR3 has 15 residues. Germline CDR1 SGHRS, CDR2 YFSETQ.

The chain links TRBV28 to TRBJ2-5; checking the TCRdb D call of TRBD1 is not possible without DNA. The CDR3 sequence is 14 residues long. Germline V lookup: CDR1 MDHEN, CDR2 SYDVKM. CDR3 loop: CASFRDRGQETQYF.

V is TRBV6-5 and J is TRBJ2-3; the TRBD2 assignment by TCRdb is unverifiable without DNA. The germline V gene encodes CDR1 MNHEY and CDR2 SVGAGI. The CDR3 has 18 amino acids. CDR3 sequence reads: CASRTGTSGRRGTDTQYF.

V and J are TRBV20-1 and TRBJ2-7; the D call from TCRdb, TRBD1, cannot be confirmed without DNA. The CDR3 contains 13 residues. Germline V gene lookup returns CDR1 DFQATT and CDR2 SNEGSKA (reference sequence). The CDR3 region is CSARDRAYYEQYF.

V gene TRBV7-2 combines with J gene TRBJ2-1; TCRdb returns TRBD2, unconfirmable since there is no DNA. This CDR3 has 15 amino acids. CDR1 is SGHTA, CDR2 FQGNSA, per germline. The CDR3 is CASSLARSSANEQFF. The variable domain in full, completed from reference TRBV7-2 and TRBJ2-1, reads GAGVSQSPSNKVTEKGKDVELRCDPISGHTALYWYRQSLGQGLEFLIYFQGNSAPDKSGLPSDRFSAERTGGSVSTLTIQRTQQEDSAVYLCASSLARSSANEQFFGPGTRLTVL.

The chain links TRBV27 to TRBJ1-4; TCRdb outputs TRBD1, but without DNA this stays unchecked. The CDR3 contains 15 residues. Per the germline V gene, CDR1 is MNHEY and CDR2 is SMNVEV (reference sequence). CDR3: CASSSAQGAVEKLFF.

This chain joins TRBV28 and TRBJ2-7. The CDR3 contains 13 residues. Germline lookup yields CDR1 MDHEN and CDR2 SYDVKM. CDR3 sequence reads: CASSPKHRDEQYF.

The chain combines TRBV20-1 with TRBJ1-2; TCRdb calls TRBD1, which cannot be checked without DNA. The CDR3 has 13 residues. Germline V lookup: CDR1 DFQATT, CDR2 SNEGSKA (reference sequence). The CDR3 loop is CSARDPVSSGYTF.

This rearrangement joins TRBV12-3 or TRBV12-4 to TRBJ1-1. CDR3 size: 14 residues. CDR3 in amino acids: CASSFDTLNTEAFF.

The rearrangement links TRBV7-2 to TRBJ1-4. The germline V gene encodes CDR1 SGHTA and CDR2 FQGNSA. The CDR3 has 17 residues. The chain's CDR3 is CASSLAPTGSKSEKLFF.

The chain uses TRBV18 and TRBJ2-7; TCRdb's D gene call, TRBD1, goes unchecked for lack of DNA. The CDR3 covers 14 residues. Germline V gene lookup returns CDR1 KGHSH and CDR2 LQKENI. CDR3 loop: CASSQTGTLYEQYF.

This chain uses TRBV4-2 with TRBJ1-3. Germline V gene sequence: CDR1 LGHNA, CDR2 YNFKEQ. This CDR3 has 16 amino acids. CDR3 sequence: CASSQGGTGSGNTIYF.

The V call is TRBV27, the J call TRBJ2-7; TCRdb outputs TRBD1, but without DNA this stays unchecked. Germline CDR1 reads MNHEY; CDR2 reads SMNVEV (reference sequence). The CDR3 runs to 16 residues. CDR3 sequence reads: CASSLSPGAVDYEQYF.

The chain recombines TRBV5-6 with TRBJ2-2; TCRdb's D call, TRBD1, is unchecked because there is no DNA. The germline V gene has CDR1 SGHDT and CDR2 YYEEEE. The CDR3 runs 17 residues. CDR3 sequence: CASSRGVDWRYTGELFF.

This chain connects TRBV12-3 or TRBV12-4 to TRBJ2-5. The CDR3 contains 14 residues. This CDR3 is CASSLDDSRKAQYF.

CDR3 loop: CASSSGQSFREQYF. The V gene is TRBV7-2, the J gene TRBJ2-7; TCRdb lists TRBD1, though no DNA is available to test this call. This CDR3 is 14 amino acids long. Per the germline V gene, CDR1 is SGHTA and CDR2 is FQGNSA.

The chain joins TRBV24-1 to TRBJ2-5; no DNA is available, so the TRBD2 call from TCRdb remains unchecked. The germline CDR1 and CDR2 sequences are KGHDR and SFDVKD. This CDR3 contains 14 residues. CDR3 sequence reads: CATSGEGYQETQYF.

The chain joins TRBV7-2 to TRBJ1-1; no DNA is available, so the TRBD1 call from TCRdb remains unchecked. The CDR3 covers 15 residues. Germline lookup yields CDR1 SGHTA and CDR2 FQGNSA. The chain's CDR3 is CASSTTLQGYTEAFF.

The chain has TRBV7-2 and TRBJ2-2; lacking DNA, the TRBD1 call made by TCRdb goes unchecked. The CDR3 contains 15 residues. CDR1 is SGHTA, CDR2 FQGNSA, per germline. CDR3 sequence reads: CASSQERGRTGELFF. Looking up the rest from reference TRBV7-2 and TRBJ2-2 gives the full variable domain: GAGVSQSPSNKVTEKGKDVELRCDPISGHTALYWYRQSLGQGLEFLIYFQGNSAPDKSGLPSDRFSAERTGGSVSTLTIQRTQQEDSAVYLCASSQERGRTGELFFGEGSRLTVL.

V usage is TRBV19 and J usage is TRBJ1-2. Germline V gene sequence: CDR1 LNHDA, CDR2 SQIVND (reference sequence). The CDR3 has 14 amino acids. This CDR3 is CASRDQRNNYGYTF.

This rearrangement joins TRBV6-5 to TRBJ2-4. Germline-derived CDR1 and CDR2 are MNHEY and SVGAGI. This CDR3 has 16 residues. The CDR3 loop is CASSYSLSLAKNIQYF.